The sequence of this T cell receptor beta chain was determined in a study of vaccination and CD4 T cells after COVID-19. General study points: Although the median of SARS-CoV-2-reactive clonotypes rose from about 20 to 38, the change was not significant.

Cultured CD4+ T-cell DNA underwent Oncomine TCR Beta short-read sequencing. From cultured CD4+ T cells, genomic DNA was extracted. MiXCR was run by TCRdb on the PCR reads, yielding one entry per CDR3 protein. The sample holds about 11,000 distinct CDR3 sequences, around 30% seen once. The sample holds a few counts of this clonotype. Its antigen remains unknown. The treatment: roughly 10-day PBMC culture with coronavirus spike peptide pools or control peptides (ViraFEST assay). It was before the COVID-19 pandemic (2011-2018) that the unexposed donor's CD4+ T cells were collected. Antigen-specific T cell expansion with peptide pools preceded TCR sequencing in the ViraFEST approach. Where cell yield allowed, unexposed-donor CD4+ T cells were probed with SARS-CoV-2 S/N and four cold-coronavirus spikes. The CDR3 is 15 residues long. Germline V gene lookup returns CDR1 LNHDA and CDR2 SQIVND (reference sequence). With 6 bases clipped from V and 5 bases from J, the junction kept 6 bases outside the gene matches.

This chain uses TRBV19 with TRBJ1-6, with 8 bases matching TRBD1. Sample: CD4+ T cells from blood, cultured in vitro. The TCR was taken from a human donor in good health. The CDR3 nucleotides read TGTGCCAGTAGCGTACAGGGGGGTGATAATTCACCCCTCCACTTT. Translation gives CASSVQGGDNSPLHF.